These 17 T cell receptor beta chains were sequenced from one sample in a study of blood T cell repertoires in COVID-19. This table comes from immunoSEQ multiplex PCR, and its TCRdb copy is limited to in-frame clones, with some not included. The sample has approximately 360,000 clones; 90% are singletons. Sequencing was done on a sample of peripheral blood. These receptors all stem from a man between 18 and 35 years old with active or convalescent COVID-19.

This clone was detected only a few times. The chain is built from TRBV25-1 and TRBJ2-7, with TRBD2 as a possible D gene (5 bases). The CDR3 has 14 amino acids. V was trimmed by 3 bases and J by 6 bases, leaving 15 bases between them. Germline V gene lookup returns CDR1 MGHDK and CDR2 SYGVNS. CDR3 protein: CASSDKDGGGEQYF. The CDR3 nucleotides read TGTGCCAGCAGTGATAAGGACGGAGGAGGCGAGCAGTACTTC.

The chain is built from TRBV18 and TRBJ2-7; 13 bases map to TRBD2. V lost 2 bases and J lost 7; bases outside the gene matches: 5. This CDR3 has 15 residues. The germline V gene has CDR1 KGHSH and CDR2 LQKENI. The chain's CDR3 is CASSPGLAGAPEQYF. CDR3 DNA: TGTGCCAGCTCACCAGGACTAGCGGGAGCCCCTGAGCAGTACTTC.

The J gene is TRBJ1-1, the V gene TRBV7-9; TRBD1 is a possible D gene (5 bases). The V end lost 5 bases, the J end lost 4 bases, and 20 bases lay between the germline ends. The CDR3 consists of 16 residues. Germline CDR1 is SEHNR and CDR2 is FQNEAQ (reference sequence). The CDR3 coding sequence is TGTGCCAGCAGCCCGACACAAGTCGGGGGGTTCACTGAAGCTTTCTTT. This sequence encodes CASSPTQVGGFTEAFF.

The chain uses TRBV28 and TRBJ1-2, with 7 bases that match TRBD1. J lost 0 bases, V lost 6 bases, and 4 bases had no gene match. This CDR3 contains 14 residues. Germline CDR1 reads MDHEN; CDR2 reads SYDVKM. In DNA form, the CDR3 reads TGTGCCAGCAGCCCAGGGGGAGCTAACTATGGCTACACCTTC. Residues: CASSPGGANYGYTF.

This clone was seen a handful of times. The rearrangement links TRBV7-9 to TRBJ1-2; D perhaps matches TRBD1 (6 bases). Trimming took 7 bases from V and 6 from J, leaving 12 bases between them. The CDR3 length is 12 residues. Looked up from germline, CDR1 is SEHNR and CDR2 is FQNEAQ (reference sequence). The CDR3 region has the DNA TGTGCCAGCAACCTAGGGGGGGATGGCTACACCTTC. This encodes CASNLGGDGYTF.

This chain joins TRBV18 and TRBJ1-5, with D possibly being TRBD1 (6 bases). The CDR3 runs to 17 residues. The ends were cut back, 4 bases at V and 0 bases at J, with 16 bases in the middle. Germline V gene lookup returns CDR1 KGHSH and CDR2 LQKENI. The CDR3 DNA reads as TGTGCCAGCTCACTCTACCGGGACAACTATAGCAATCAGCCCCAGCATTTT. Translating it yields CASSLYRDNYSNQPQHF.

The rearrangement joins TRBV6-2 or TRBV6-3 to TRBJ1-2; TRBD1 aligns across 7 bases. This CDR3 is 14 amino acids long. Unmatched junction bases numbered 8, after V lost 1 base and J lost 9 bases. Germline V CDR1 and CDR2: MNHEY, SVGEGT. CDR3 protein: CASSYWGTADRYTF. CDR3 sequence (DNA): TGTGCCAGCAGTTACTGGGGGACAGCTGATCGCTACACCTTC.

V gene TRBV19 combines with J gene TRBJ2-1, with 14 positions matching TRBD2. Trimming at V came to 3 bases and at J to 4 bases, leaving 5 bases not matched to a gene. Germline CDR1 and CDR2: LNHDA and SQIVND (reference sequence). The CDR3 sequence is 17 residues long. The DNA for the CDR3 is TGTGCCAGTAGTATCGGGACTAGCGGGAGTTTATACAATGAGCAGTTCTTC. Translation gives CASSIGTSGSLYNEQFF.

The chain carries TRBV7-8 and TRBJ2-7; 10 nucleotides agree with TRBD2. The CDR3 is made up of 15 amino acids. Germline CDR1 is SGHVS and CDR2 is FQNEAQ. V gave up 5 bases and J gave up 4 bases; unmatched junction bases: 8. The CDR3 sequence is CASSLSGGFWYEQYF. CDR3 in DNA: TGTGCCAGCAGCCTTAGCGGGGGGTTCTGGTACGAGCAGTACTTC.

This chain links TRBV5-1 with TRBJ2-7, with D perhaps TRBD2 (5 bases). The V end was cut by 1 base, the J end by 5 bases, with 13 bases between. This CDR3 region has 14 residues. The V gene's germline CDR1 is SGHRS and CDR2 YFSETQ. The chain's CDR3 is CASSLTGFPDEQYF. In DNA, the CDR3 is TGCGCCAGCAGCTTGACGGGATTCCCCGACGAGCAGTACTTC.

The chain links TRBV25-1 to TRBJ2-3; D unclear. The CDR3 is made up of 12 amino acids. V was pared by 3 bases and J by 6 bases, with 7 bases between. Germline V lookup: CDR1 MGHDK, CDR2 SYGVNS. CDR3 sequence (DNA): TGTGCCAGCAGTGACGTCCGGGATACGCAGTATTTT. Translating it yields CASSDVRDTQYF.

This clone was picked up a small number of times. The rearrangement uses TRBV7-2 and TRBJ1-4; 8 positions agree with TRBD1. This CDR3 region has 16 residues. J gave up 3 bases and V 0 bases, and 3 bases lay outside the gene matches. Germline assignment: CDR1 SGHTA and CDR2 FQGNSA. This CDR3 is CASSLADRAANEKLFF. For the CDR3, the DNA is TGTGCCAGCAGCTTAGCGGACAGGGCGGCTAATGAAAAACTGTTTTTT.

The gene calls are TRBV7-3 and TRBJ2-1, with TRBD1 as a possible D gene (7 bases). Per germline, CDR1 SGHTA and CDR2 FQGTGA. The CDR3 length is 15 residues. The germline V and J ends were trimmed by 4 bases and 4 bases, with 14 bases remaining between them. CDR3 DNA sequence: TGTGCCAGCAGCTCCACCCCAGGGGGGTACAATGAGCAGTTCTTC. This translates into CASSSTPGGYNEQFF. Full variable domain (missing parts from reference TRBV7-3 and TRBJ2-1): GAGVSQTPSNKVTEKGKYVELRCDPISGHTALYWYRQSLGQGPEFLIYFQGTGAADDSGLPNDRFFAVRPEGSVSTLKIQRTERGDSAVYLCASSSTPGGYNEQFFGPGTRLTVL.

J is TRBJ2-7 and V is TRBV14; maybe TRBD1 (6 bases). The V and J ends lost 2 bases and 3 bases respectively, with 14 bases between them. CDR1 and CDR2 (germline): SGHDN, FVKESK. The length of the CDR3 is 15 residues. CDR3 bases: TGTGCCAGCAGCCAACTCTTCAGGGGCCGCTACGAGCAGTACTTC. Residues: CASSQLFRGRYEQYF. Supplemented by reference TRBV14 and TRBJ2-7, the full variable domain reads EAGVTQFPSHSVIEKGQTVTLRCDPISGHDNLYWYRRVMGKEIKFLLHFVKESKQDESGMPNNRFLAERTGGTYSTLKVQPAELEDSGVYFCASSQLFRGRYEQYFGPGTRLTVT.

V usage is TRBV7-9 and J usage is TRBJ1-4, with a tentative D call TRBD1 (5 bases). The germline gives CDR1 SEHNR, CDR2 FQNEAQ (reference sequence). Trimming cost V 4 bases and J 0 bases, with 6 bases left between them. The CDR3 length is 14 residues. The CDR3 nucleotides are TGTGCCAGCAGCTCCAGGGCAACTAATGAAAAACTGTTTTTT. This translates into CASSSRATNEKLFF.

The chain joins TRBV2 to TRBJ2-3; D may be TRBD1 (7 bases). V was pared by 8 bases and J by 0 bases, with 9 bases between. The CDR3 loop spans 13 amino acids. CDR1 is SNHLY and CDR2 is FYNNEI in the germline V gene. CDR3 region: CASAGGSTDTQYF. The CDR3 DNA reads TGTGCCAGCGCAGGGGGGAGCACAGATACGCAGTATTTT.

The genes are TRBV4-2 and TRBJ1-2; 8 bases map to TRBD1. CDR3 length: 15 residues. Per germline, CDR1 LGHNA and CDR2 YNFKEQ. V shed 4 bases, J shed 2 bases, and the junction held 6 bases outside the gene matches. CDR3 amino acids: CASSPGQGDNYGYTF. CDR3 coding DNA: TGTGCCAGCAGCCCAGGACAGGGTGACAACTATGGCTACACCTTC.